These 23 T cell receptor beta chains originate from one sample sequenced in a study of Tregs in tolerant kidney transplant recipients (dated by TCRdb to between 2019 and 2020). The library came from the immunoSEQ multiplex PCR assay. TCRdb took over this immuneACCESS table, retaining in-frame rearrangements with V and J assigned. Such tables are incomplete; in checked studies, under half of the missing clones stem from an unresolved V gene, and the remainder is unexplained. For this sample, the table gives 50,000 to 65,000 clones. Roughly 0.9% of the sample comes from the top ten. The time point label for this specimen denotes: blood sample drawn before combined kidney and bone marrow transplant. This specimen consisted of CD4+ T cells from blood, obtained before the transplant. These TCRs come from a human donor who received a combined kidney and bone marrow transplant.

Comments on this clone: The read stops 3 residues short of the end of the CDR3; the missing end is completed from the germline J gene. J is TRBJ2-3 and V is TRBV5-8; D possibly corresponds to TRBD2 (6 bases). CDR3 length equals 15 residues. Germline V gene data show CDR1 as SGHTS and CDR2 as YDEGEE. V lost 4 bases, J lost 3 bases, and 15 bases lay in between. The CDR3 loop is CASSHTAAGTDTQYF. Incomplete CDR3 DNA: TGTGCCAGCAGCCACACAGCGGCGGGGACAGATACG.

With respect to this clone: The read gets to within 3 residues of the CDR3 end, and the germline J gene fills in the rest. The chain couples TRBV18 to TRBJ1-3, with TRBD1 as a possible D gene (5 bases). Germline V lookup: CDR1 KGHSH, CDR2 LQKENI. CDR3 length: 13 amino acids. Trimming cost V 8 bases and J 2 bases, with 10 bases left between them. The CDR3 DNA, read in part, is TGTGCCAGCACGGAGGGGACTGGAAACACC. Its translation is CASTEGTGNT. The CDR3 as a whole reads CASTEGTGNTIYF.

On this clone: The CDR3 end falls 3 residues outside the read, so it is completed with the germline J gene. The chain uses TRBV2 and TRBJ1-4; the D is unclear. The CDR3 contains 12 residues. The germline CDR1 and CDR2 sequences are SNHLY and FYNNEI. V lost 6 bases, J lost 2 bases, and 4 bases lay in between. The CDR3 DNA, read in part, is TGTGCCAGCAGGGCCACTAATGAAAAA. Its protein is CASRATNEK. The complete CDR3 reads CASRATNEKLFF.

In regard to this clone: The DNA ends 3 residues before the CDR3 does, and the rest of the CDR3 is filled in from the germline J gene. The chain combines TRBV7-2 with TRBJ2-2; D is uncertain. Germline assignment: CDR1 SGHTA and CDR2 FQGNSA. The length of the CDR3 is 13 residues. Trimming removed 9 bases at V and 0 bases at J, with 8 bases between. The CDR3 is CARRDSNTGELFF. CDR3 bases read: TGTGCCAGGAGAGACTCGAACACCGGGGAG.

As for this clone: The read gets to within 3 residues of the CDR3 end, and the germline J gene fills in the rest. The V and J genes are TRBV2 and TRBJ1-1, with D perhaps matching TRBD1 (6 bases). Trimming stripped 4 bases from V and 3 bases from J, with 15 bases between. Germline V gene sequence: CDR1 SNHLY, CDR2 FYNNEI. The CDR3 extends over 15 amino acids. The CDR3 region is CASSAGGAGYTEAFF. CDR3 DNA (partial): TGTGCCAGCAGTGCTGGGGGGGCAGGGTACACTGAA.

With regard to this clone: Read sequence stops 3 residues before the CDR3 end, and the germline J gene provides the missing end. The chain links TRBV18 to TRBJ2-5; TRBD1 matches at 12 bases. The CDR3 length is 14 residues. Germline V gives CDR1 KGHSH, CDR2 LQKENI. Trimming took 3 bases from V and 7 from J; bases not matched to a gene: 3. The CDR3 loop reads CASSPVGQGATQYF. CDR3 bases read: TGTGCCAGCTCACCGGTGGGACAGGGGGCGACC.

Comments on this clone: The read stops 3 residues short of the end of the CDR3; the missing end is completed from the germline J gene. The V call is TRBV20-1, the J call TRBJ1-5; TRBD1 matches 7 bases. Germline CDR1 reads DFQATT; CDR2 reads SNEGSKA (reference sequence). Trimming removed 3 bases from V and 1 base from J; junction bases left unmatched: 6. The length of the CDR3 is 15 residues. The chain's CDR3 is CSARGTAESNQPQHF. Incomplete CDR3 DNA: TGCAGTGCTAGGGGGACAGCAGAAAGCAATCAGCCC.

Note on this clone: From the germline J gene comes the end of the CDR3, since the read stops 3 residues before it. This rearrangement joins TRBV6-2 or TRBV6-3 to TRBJ2-6; 7 nucleotides match TRBD1. With V trimmed by 2 bases and J by 2 bases, 6 bases remained unmatched. Looked up from germline, CDR1 is MNHEY and CDR2 is SVGEGT. This CDR3 has 17 amino acids. The CDR3 DNA, read in part, is TGTGCCAGCAGTTACCCTAGGACAGGCACTGGGGCCAACGTC. It specifies CASSYPRTGTGANV. The CDR3 reads in full as CASSYPRTGTGANVLTF.

In the case of this clone: Read data end 3 residues before the CDR3 end; the end is taken from the germline J gene. V is TRBV19 and J is TRBJ1-2; D is undetermined. CDR1 is LNHDA and CDR2 is SQIVND in the germline V gene (reference sequence). The CDR3 runs to 15 residues. V shed 5 bases and J shed 5 bases, with 18 bases lying between them. CDR3 residues: CASSVGTVGSYGYTF. CDR3 DNA, as far as it was read: TGTGCCAGTAGTGTTGGTACTGTGGGCTCTTATGGC.

As to this clone: The read halts 3 residues ahead of the CDR3 end, with the missing end drawn from the germline J gene. The chain links TRBV6-2 or TRBV6-3 to TRBJ1-5; the D gene is possibly TRBD1 (5 bases). The length of the CDR3 is 15 residues. CDR1 and CDR2 (germline): MNHEY, SVGEGT. V was shortened by 6 bases and J by 6 bases, with 18 bases between the two germline ends. The covered CDR3 bases are TGTGCCAGCAGCCCACCGCGGACCGGGGGTCAGCCC. Residues: CASSPPRTGGQP. The whole CDR3 region reads CASSPPRTGGQPQHF.

About this clone itself: Read data end 3 residues before the CDR3 end; the end is taken from the germline J gene. J is TRBJ1-3 and V is TRBV6-1; no reliable D call. The CDR3 covers 13 residues. In germline, CDR1 is MNHNS, CDR2 SASEGT. V was pared by 4 bases and J by 4 bases, with 8 bases between. CDR3 DNA (partial): TGTGCCAGCAGTGCCTCTTTCGGAAACACC. It codes for CASSASFGNT. From start to end, the CDR3 is CASSASFGNTIYF.

As regards this clone: The CDR3 goes on 3 residues after the read ends, and that part is filled in from the germline J gene. V and J are TRBV19 and TRBJ2-5, with 11 bases identical to TRBD2. V trimming: 3 bases; J trimming: 0 bases; junction bases outside the gene matches: 12. The CDR3 extends over 19 amino acids. Germline V gene data show CDR1 as LNHDA and CDR2 as SQIVND (reference sequence). Partial CDR3 DNA: TGTGCCAGTAGTATGGGCAGGGCTAGCGGGGGGCCTCACCAAGAGACC. Translating it yields CASSMGRASGGPHQET. The full CDR3 reads CASSMGRASGGPHQETQYF.

The sequenced part of the CDR3 DNA is TGTGCCATCAGTGCTAGTAGCGGGATGATCACAGATACG. Protein product: CAISASSGMITDT. Given in full, the CDR3 is CAISASSGMITDTQYF. The V call is TRBV10-3, the J call TRBJ2-3; 8 bases line up with TRBD2. The sequenced fragment ends 3 residues before the CDR3 boundary, so the rest is inferred from the germline J gene. Trimming removed 4 bases from V and 2 bases from J; junction bases left unmatched: 8. Germline CDR1 ENHRY, CDR2 SYGVKD. This CDR3 is 16 amino acids long.

In regard to this clone: The CDR3 end falls 3 residues outside the read, so it is completed with the germline J gene. This sequence joins TRBV7-2 and TRBJ2-3; D is uncertain. The CDR3 runs 15 residues. Trimming removed 1 base from V and 0 bases from J, with 8 bases in between. Germline CDR1 and CDR2: SGHTA and FQGNSA. CDR3 region: CASSLVPTSTDTQYF. Incomplete CDR3 DNA: TGTGCCAGCAGCTTAGTCCCGACTAGCACAGATACG. Together with reference TRBV7-2 and TRBJ2-3, the CDR3 gives the full variable domain: GAGVSQSPSNKVTEKGKDVELRCDPISGHTALYWYRQSLGQGLEFLIYFQGNSAPDKSGLPSDRFSAERTGGSVSTLTIQRTQQEDSAVYLCASSLVPTSTDTQYFGPGTRLTVL.

Incomplete CDR3 DNA: TGTGCCAGCAGGGAACAGGGTAGCAATGAG. It specifies CASREQGSNE. The full CDR3 reads CASREQGSNEQFF. The chain links TRBV6-1 to TRBJ2-1, with TRBD1 as a possible D gene (6 bases). The read stops 3 residues short of the end of the CDR3; the missing end is completed from the germline J gene. Germline-derived CDR1 and CDR2 are MNHNS and SASEGT. The CDR3 length is 13 residues. V shed 6 bases and J shed 6 bases, with 12 bases lying between them.

A word on this clone: The CDR3 end is not reached by the read, which stops 3 residues before it; the germline J gene fills it in. The V and J genes are TRBV7-2 and TRBJ1-2, with 11 bases fitting TRBD1. The CDR3 covers 16 residues. Germline assignment: CDR1 SGHTA and CDR2 FQGNSA. J lost 6 bases, V lost 0 bases, and 6 bases had no gene match. The CDR3 loop is CASSLAWDRGGDGYTF. The CDR3 DNA, read in part, is TGTGCCAGCAGCTTAGCCTGGGACAGGGGGGGCGATGGC.

A word on this clone: The read ends 3 residues early relative to the CDR3; the germline J gene fills the gap. The chain is built from TRBV7-2 and TRBJ1-2, with 12 nucleotides matching TRBD1. The CDR3 is 13 amino acids. Germline assignment: CDR1 SGHTA and CDR2 FQGNSA. This CDR3 reads CASSPPGQGAYTF. CDR3 DNA, as far as it was read: TGTGCCAGCAGCCCCCCGGGACAGGGGGCC. The complete variable domain, with remaining parts taken from reference TRBV7-2 and TRBJ1-2, reads GAGVSQSPSNKVTEKGKDVELRCDPISGHTALYWYRQSLGQGLEFLIYFQGNSAPDKSGLPSDRFSAERTGGSVSTLTIQRTQQEDSAVYLCASSPPGQGAYTFGSGTRLTVV.

The CDR3 sequence is CASSSRVTSQAFF. CDR3 DNA, as far as it was read: TGTGCCAGCAGCTCCAGGGTTACTTCTCAA. The chain recombines TRBV7-2 with TRBJ1-1; tentative D call: TRBD1 (5 bases). The read stops 3 residues short of the end of the CDR3; the missing end is completed from the germline J gene. This CDR3 has 13 residues. From germline, CDR1 is SGHTA and CDR2 FQGNSA.

As to this clone: The read ends 3 residues early relative to the CDR3; the germline J gene fills the gap. The V call is TRBV4-2, the J call TRBJ2-3; 10 bases are a match to TRBD2. V lost 4 bases and J lost 4; bases outside the gene matches: 23. The CDR3 sequence is 21 residues long. CDR1 is LGHNA, CDR2 YNFKEQ, per germline. CDR3 loop: CASSPPLLYKGAGGQSDTQYF. CDR3 bases read: TGTGCCAGCAGCCCCCCCCTCCTATATAAGGGAGCGGGAGGGCAATCAGATACG.

Of note for this clone: The read finishes 3 residues shy of the CDR3 end, and the germline J gene is used to complete it. J is TRBJ1-6 and V is TRBV30; D is possibly TRBD1 (5 bases). From germline, CDR1 is GTSNPN and CDR2 SVGIG (reference sequence). The CDR3 has 15 amino acids. Trimming took off 8 bases at V and 3 bases at J, with 17 bases between the two ends. This CDR3 reads CARHHRRIYNSPLHF. Partial CDR3 DNA: TGTGCCCGCCACCACAGGAGAATCTATAATTCACCC.

With regard to this clone: The read finishes 3 residues shy of the CDR3 end, and the germline J gene is used to complete it. This chain joins TRBV14 and TRBJ1-1; no reliable D call. CDR1 SGHDN and CDR2 FVKESK come from the germline V gene. Trimming pared 1 base from V and 3 bases from J, leaving 3 bases between. The CDR3 length is 12 residues. This chain's CDR3 is CASSQAYTEAFF. The CDR3 bases that were read are TGTGCCAGCAGCCAAGCCTACACTGAA.

The sequenced CDR3 bases are TGCAGTGCTAGTGGGCTAGCCAAAAACATT. Protein sequence: CSASGLAKNI. The whole CDR3 sequence reads CSASGLAKNIQYF. The V and J genes are TRBV20-1 and TRBJ2-4; D is undetermined. The read stops 3 residues short of the end of the CDR3; the missing end is completed from the germline J gene. This CDR3 region has 13 residues. The V gene lost 3 bases and the J gene lost 0 bases, with 6 bases spanning the gap. The germline CDR1 and CDR2 sequences are DFQATT and SNEGSKA (reference sequence).

For this clone: Read data end 3 residues before the CDR3 end; the end is taken from the germline J gene. V gene TRBV18 combines with J gene TRBJ1-6, with D unclear. Trimming shortened V by 0 bases and J by 7 bases, and 10 bases separated the two germline ends. The CDR3 contains 15 residues. The V gene's germline CDR1 is KGHSH and CDR2 LQKENI. CDR3 DNA (partial): TGTGCCAGCTCACCACCTGAAGGGTCGAATTCACCC. Translating gives CASSPPEGSNSP. The whole CDR3 is CASSPPEGSNSPLHF.